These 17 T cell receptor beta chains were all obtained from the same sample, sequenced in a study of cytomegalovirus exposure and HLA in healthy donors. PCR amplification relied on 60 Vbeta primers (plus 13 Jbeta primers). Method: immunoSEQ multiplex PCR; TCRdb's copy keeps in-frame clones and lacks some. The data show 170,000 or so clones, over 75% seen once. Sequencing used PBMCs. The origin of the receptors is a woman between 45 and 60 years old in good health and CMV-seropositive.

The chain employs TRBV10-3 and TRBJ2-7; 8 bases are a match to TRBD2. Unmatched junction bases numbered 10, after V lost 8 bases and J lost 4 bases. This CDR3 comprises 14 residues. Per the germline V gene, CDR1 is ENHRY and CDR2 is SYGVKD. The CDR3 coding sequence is TGTGCCATCTCCCCACGGGGGGGGGTTTACGAGCAGTACTTC. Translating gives CAISPRGGVYEQYF.

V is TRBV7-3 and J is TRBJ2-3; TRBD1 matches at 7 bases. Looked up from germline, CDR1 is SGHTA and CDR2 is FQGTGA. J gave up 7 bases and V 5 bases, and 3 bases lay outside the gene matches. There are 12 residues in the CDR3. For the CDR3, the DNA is TGTGCCAGCAGCGAACAGGGGAATACGCAGTATTTT. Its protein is CASSEQGNTQYF.

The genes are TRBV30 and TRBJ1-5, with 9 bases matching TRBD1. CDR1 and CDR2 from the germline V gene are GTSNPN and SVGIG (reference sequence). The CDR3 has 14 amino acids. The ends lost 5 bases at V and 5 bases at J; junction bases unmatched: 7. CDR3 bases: TGTGCCTGGGCCACAGACAGGGGGTATCAGCCCCAGCATTTT. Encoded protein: CAWATDRGYQPQHF.

CDR3 nucleotides: TGTGCCATCAGTCCAGGGGTTGGGGAAGAGACCCAGTACTTC. As protein: CAISPGVGEETQYF. The gene calls are TRBV10-3 and TRBJ2-5; D is possibly TRBD1 (6 bases). Trimming pared 5 bases from V and 3 bases from J, leaving 13 bases between. Germline CDR1 reads ENHRY; CDR2 reads SYGVKD. This CDR3 contains 14 residues.

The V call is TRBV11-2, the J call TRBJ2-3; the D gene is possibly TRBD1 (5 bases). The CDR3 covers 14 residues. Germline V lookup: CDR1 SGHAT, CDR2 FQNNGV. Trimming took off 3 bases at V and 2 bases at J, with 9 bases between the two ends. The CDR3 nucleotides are TGTGCCAGCAGCTTCTACAGGAACACAGATACGCAGTATTTT. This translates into CASSFYRNTDTQYF.

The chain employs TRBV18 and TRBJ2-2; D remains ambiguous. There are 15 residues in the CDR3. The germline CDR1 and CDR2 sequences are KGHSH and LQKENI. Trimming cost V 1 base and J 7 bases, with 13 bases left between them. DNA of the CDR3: TGTGCCAGCTCACCACGGATGCGGCAGATCGGGGAGCTGTTTTTT. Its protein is CASSPRMRQIGELFF.

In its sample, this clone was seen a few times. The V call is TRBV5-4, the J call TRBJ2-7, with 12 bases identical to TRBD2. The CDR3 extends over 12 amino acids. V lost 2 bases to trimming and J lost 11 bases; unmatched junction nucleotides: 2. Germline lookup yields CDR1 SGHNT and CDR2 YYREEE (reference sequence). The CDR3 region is CASSLASGREYF. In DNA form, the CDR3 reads TGTGCCAGCAGCTTAGCTAGCGGGAGGGAGTACTTC.

The CDR3 protein is CASSVAGQDYGYTF. In nucleotides, the CDR3 is TGTGCCAGTAGTGTCGCGGGGCAGGACTATGGCTACACCTTC. The genes are TRBV19 and TRBJ1-2; TRBD1 is a possible D gene (5 bases). Germline CDR1 LNHDA, CDR2 SQIVND (reference sequence). The CDR3 is 14 residues long. The V gene lost 5 bases and the J gene lost 3 bases, with 13 bases spanning the gap.

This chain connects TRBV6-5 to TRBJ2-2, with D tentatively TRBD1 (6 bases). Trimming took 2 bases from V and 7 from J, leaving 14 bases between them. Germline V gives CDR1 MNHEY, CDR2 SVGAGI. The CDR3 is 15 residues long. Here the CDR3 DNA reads TGTGCCAGCAGTTACAGTCAGGGGATCGTCGGGGAGCTGTTTTTT. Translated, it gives CASSYSQGIVGELFF.

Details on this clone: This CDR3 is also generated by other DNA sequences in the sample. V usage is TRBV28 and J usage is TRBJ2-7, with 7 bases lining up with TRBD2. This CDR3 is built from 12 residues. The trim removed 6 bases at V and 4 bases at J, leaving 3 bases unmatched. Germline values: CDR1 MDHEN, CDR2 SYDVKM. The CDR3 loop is CASSLGGYEQYF. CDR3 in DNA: TGTGCCAGCAGCCTGGGAGGGTACGAGCAGTACTTC.

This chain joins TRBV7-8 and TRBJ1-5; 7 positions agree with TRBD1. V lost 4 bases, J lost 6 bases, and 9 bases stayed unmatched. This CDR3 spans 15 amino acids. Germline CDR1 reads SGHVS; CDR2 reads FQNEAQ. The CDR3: CASSYTGAAGQPQHF. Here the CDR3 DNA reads TGTGCCAGCAGCTACACAGGGGCGGCTGGTCAGCCCCAGCATTTT.

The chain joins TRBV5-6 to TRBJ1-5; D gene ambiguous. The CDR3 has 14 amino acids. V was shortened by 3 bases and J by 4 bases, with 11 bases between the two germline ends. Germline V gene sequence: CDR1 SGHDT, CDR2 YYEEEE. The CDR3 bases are TGTGCCAGCAGCTCTGAGGGTATGAATCAGCCCCAGCATTTT. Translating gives CASSSEGMNQPQHF.

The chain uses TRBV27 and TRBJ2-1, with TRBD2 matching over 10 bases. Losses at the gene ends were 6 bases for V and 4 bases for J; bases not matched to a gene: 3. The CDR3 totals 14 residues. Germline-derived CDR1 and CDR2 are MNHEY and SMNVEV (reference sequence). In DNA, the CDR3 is TGTGCCAGCAGACTAGCGGGGATGTACAATGAGCAGTTCTTC. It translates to CASRLAGMYNEQFF.

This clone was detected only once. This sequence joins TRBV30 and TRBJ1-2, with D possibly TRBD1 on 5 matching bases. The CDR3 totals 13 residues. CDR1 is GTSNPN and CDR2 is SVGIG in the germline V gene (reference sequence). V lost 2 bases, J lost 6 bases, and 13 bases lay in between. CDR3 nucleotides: TGTGCCTGGAGTTGGCCAGGGACTAATGGCTACACCTTC. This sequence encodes CAWSWPGTNGYTF.

The CDR3 region has the DNA TGTGCCAGCAGCCAAAGGGGGGGCGGGGGAGTTCAAGAGACCCAGTACTTC. Amino acids: CASSQRGGGGVQETQYF. The gene calls are TRBV4-2 and TRBJ2-5; D perhaps matches TRBD2 (7 bases). Trimming cost V 2 bases and J 2 bases, with 18 bases left between them. CDR1 and CDR2 (germline): LGHNA, YNFKEQ. CDR3 length: 17 amino acids.

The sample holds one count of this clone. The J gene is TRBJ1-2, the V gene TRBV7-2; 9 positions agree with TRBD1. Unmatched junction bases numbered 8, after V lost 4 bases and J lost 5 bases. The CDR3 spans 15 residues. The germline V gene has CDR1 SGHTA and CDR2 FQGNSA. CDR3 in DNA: TGTGCCAGCAGCTACGGGACAGGGAAAGGGTATGGCTACACCTTC. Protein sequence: CASSYGTGKGYGYTF.

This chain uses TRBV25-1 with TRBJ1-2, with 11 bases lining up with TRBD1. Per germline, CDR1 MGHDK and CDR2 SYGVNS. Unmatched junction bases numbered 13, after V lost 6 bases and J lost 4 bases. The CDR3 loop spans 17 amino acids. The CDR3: CASSPRPGTGGPYGYTF. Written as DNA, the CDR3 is TGTGCCAGCAGCCCGAGACCCGGGACAGGGGGTCCCTATGGCTACACCTTC.